This T cell receptor beta chain was found in a study of T cell responses to AZD1222 COVID-19 vaccine. V was trimmed by 0 bases and J by 3 bases, leaving 12 bases between them. Germline CDR1 reads SGHRS; CDR2 reads YFSETQ. This CDR3 is 15 amino acids long. Pooling of second doses given at about 4 or about 12 weeks was done. For this clone: Antigen specificity is unknown.

General study points: Donors, mostly white British, included more females; clonal diversity was possibly underestimated. Two AZD1222 administrations were followed by greater Spike-specific TCR breadth and depth. Baseline seropositivity occurred in only a handful of AZD1222 recipients.

Produced via immunoSEQ multiplex PCR; TCRdb's table is partial and in-frame only. The sample carries about 94,000 clones, 85% recorded once. The sequencing here drew on peripheral blood, taken 28 days after the second AZD1222 dose. The chain employs TRBV5-1 and TRBJ2-5; a weak D match, TRBD1 (5 bases). The receptor was isolated from an adult who received the AZD1222 COVID-19 vaccine. In nucleotides, the CDR3 is TGCGCCAGCAGCTTGGCCGATAGGGGTGAAGAGACCCAGTACTTC. Amino acid sequence: CASSLADRGEETQYF.